These 11 T cell receptor beta chains were all obtained from the same sample, sequenced in a study of T cells after yellow fever vaccination. From the 5' RACE reads, TCRdb called clonotypes with MiXCR, one entry per CDR3 protein. The table lists some 260,000 distinct CDR3 sequences, around 5.2% of them singletons. This specimen consisted of CD4+ T cells sorted from PBMCs, obtained on the day of the yellow fever booster vaccination. Every receptor here comes from a man aged 18 to 29 who received the YFV17D yellow fever vaccine.

This clonotype was seen a few times. The rearrangement uses TRBV4-2 and TRBJ1-4; D remains ambiguous. The CDR3 runs 19 residues. CDR1 and CDR2 from the germline V gene are LGHNA and YNFKEQ. V was trimmed by 0 bases and J by 0 bases, leaving 17 bases between them. DNA for the CDR3: TGTGCCAGCAGCCAAGAAGCGCGGCGGTTCGTTGCAACTAATGAAAAACTGTTTTTT. Protein: CASSQEARRFVATNEKLFF.

This chain connects TRBV4-2 to TRBJ1-1, with unresolved D. With 2 bases removed from V and 10 bases from J, the gap between germline ends came to 11 bases. Germline V CDR1 and CDR2: LGHNA, YNFKEQ. The CDR3 runs to 12 residues. The CDR3 DNA reads as TGTGCCAGCAGCCAAACCCAAGGAAGAGCTTTCTTT. It codes for CASSQTQGRAFF.

The chain couples TRBV7-3 to TRBJ1-2, with no clear D. V lost 2 bases, J lost 2 bases, and 6 bases lay in between. This CDR3 is 13 amino acids long. Germline V gene lookup returns CDR1 SGHTA and CDR2 FQGTGA. The CDR3 DNA reads TGTGCCAGCAGCTTACCGGGGAACTATGGCTACACCTTC. The encoded protein is CASSLPGNYGYTF.

This clonotype was detected many times. V and J are TRBV5-1 and TRBJ1-4; D is unresolved. The CDR3 spans 15 residues. V shed 1 base and J shed 8 bases, with 15 bases lying between them. Germline assignment: CDR1 SGHRS and CDR2 YFSETQ. The CDR3 sequence is CASSLLARPEEKLFF. The DNA of the CDR3 is TGCGCCAGCAGCTTGTTGGCCAGGCCCGAAGAAAAACTGTTTTTT.

The chain carries TRBV7-3 and TRBJ1-2; perhaps TRBD1 as D (6 bases). This CDR3 contains 14 residues. Trimming removed 5 bases from V and 5 bases from J, with 15 bases in between. Germline V gene data show CDR1 as SGHTA and CDR2 as FQGTGA. DNA of the CDR3: TGTGCCAGCAGCCCACGGGGGGGGCCTTATGGCTACACCTTC. It specifies CASSPRGGPYGYTF.

This chain's CDR3 is CASSLDYGRDQPQHF. The CDR3 DNA reads TGTGCCAGCAGCTTAGATTACGGCAGGGATCAGCCCCAGCATTTT. The genes are TRBV11-2 and TRBJ1-5; possibly TRBD1 for D (5 bases). Germline CDR1 reads SGHAT; CDR2 reads FQNNGV. The CDR3 spans 15 residues. V lost 0 bases and J lost 5, with 11 bases in between.

This clonotype was recorded many times. This rearrangement joins TRBV5-1 to TRBJ1-2; 7 positions match TRBD1. The junction had 3 bases not matched to a gene; V was cut back by 0 bases and J by 7 bases. CDR1 SGHRS and CDR2 YFSETQ come from the germline V gene. The CDR3 length is 13 residues. The CDR3: CASSLATGSGYTF. CDR3 DNA sequence: TGCGCCAGCAGCTTGGCGACAGGGTCTGGCTACACCTTC.

This clonotype appeared many times. This chain connects TRBV7-2 to TRBJ1-1, with no clear D. The germline V gene encodes CDR1 SGHTA and CDR2 FQGNSA. This CDR3 is built from 13 residues. Trimming shortened V by 2 bases and J by 2 bases, and 6 bases separated the two germline ends. CDR3 sequence (DNA): TGTGCCAGCAGCTTATCTGTAAACACTGAAGCTTTCTTT. Translated, it gives CASSLSVNTEAFF.

This rearrangement joins TRBV7-2 to TRBJ1-2, with unresolved D. Germline CDR1 reads SGHTA; CDR2 reads FQGNSA. The CDR3 contains 14 residues. V shed 5 bases and J shed 2 bases, with 12 bases lying between them. CDR3 bases: TGTGCCAGCAGCCCCAGTATCGCCAACTATGGCTACACCTTC. Its translation: CASSPSIANYGYTF. The whole variable domain, filled in from reference TRBV7-2 and TRBJ1-2, reads GAGVSQSPSNKVTEKGKDVELRCDPISGHTALYWYRQSLGQGLEFLIYFQGNSAPDKSGLPSDRFSAERTGGSVSTLTIQRTQQEDSAVYLCASSPSIANYGYTFGSGTRLTVV.

The sample holds a few counts of this clonotype. The rearrangement uses TRBV5-5 and TRBJ1-3, with D tentatively TRBD1 (5 bases). From germline, CDR1 is SGHKS and CDR2 YYEKEE (reference sequence). Trimming took 7 bases from V and 6 from J, leaving 20 bases between them. CDR3 length equals 15 residues. The DNA of the CDR3 is TGTGCCAGCCACCAATCGGGGACCCCTATAAACACCATATATTTT. Translating it yields CASHQSGTPINTIYF.

This clonotype was picked up a small number of times. The chain has TRBV12-3 or TRBV12-4 and TRBJ2-3; tentative D call: TRBD1 (6 bases). V shed 2 bases and J shed 2 bases, with 8 bases lying between them. The CDR3 totals 14 residues. CDR3 coding DNA: TGTGCCAGCAGTTTAACAGGGTTCACAGATACGCAGTATTTT. It translates to CASSLTGFTDTQYF.